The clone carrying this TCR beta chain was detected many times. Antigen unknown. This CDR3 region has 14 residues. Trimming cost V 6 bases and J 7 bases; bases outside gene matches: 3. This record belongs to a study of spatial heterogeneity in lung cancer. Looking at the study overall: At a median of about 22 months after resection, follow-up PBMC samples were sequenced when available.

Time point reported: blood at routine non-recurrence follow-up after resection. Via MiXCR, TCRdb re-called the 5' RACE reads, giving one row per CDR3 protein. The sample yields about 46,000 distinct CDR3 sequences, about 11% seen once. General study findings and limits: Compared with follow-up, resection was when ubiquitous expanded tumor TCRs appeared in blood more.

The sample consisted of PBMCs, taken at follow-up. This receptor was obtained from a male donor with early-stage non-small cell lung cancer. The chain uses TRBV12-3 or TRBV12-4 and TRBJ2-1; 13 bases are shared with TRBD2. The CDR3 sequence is CASSRTSGGNEQFF. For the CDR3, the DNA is TGTGCCAGCAGCCGGACTAGCGGGGGAAATGAGCAGTTCTTC.